Below are 5 T cell receptor beta chains sequenced from a single sample in a study of T-cell reconstitution after alpha-beta-depleted transplantation in children. The TCRbeta library incorporated unique molecular identifiers. TCRdb itself ran the PCR reads through MiXCR, one entry per CDR3 protein. The data show about 900,000 distinct CDR3 sequences, with about 26% seen just once and about 28% held by the top ten. Sample: PBMCs, mostly from graft donor cells, taken 360 days after TCRalphabeta/CD19-depleted stem cell transplant. The receptors come from a boy less than two years old who had a stem cell transplant for SCID, so the T cells may come from the graft donor.

This clonotype has only a few counts. The rearrangement joins TRBV12-3 or TRBV12-4 to TRBJ2-1; 8 bases match TRBD2. CDR3 length equals 17 residues. V shed 2 bases, J shed 4 bases, and the junction held 10 bases outside the gene matches. The CDR3 nucleotides read TGTGCCAGCAGTTTAAAGGGACTAGTCAGAGTTTACAATGAGCAGTTCTTC. It codes for CASSLKGLVRVYNEQFF.

This chain uses TRBV4-2 with TRBJ2-6; TRBD2 aligns across 7 bases. Germline trimming cut 1 base from V and 0 bases from J; bases unmatched to any gene: 3. The germline V gene has CDR1 LGHNA and CDR2 YNFKEQ. This CDR3 contains 17 residues. CDR3 in amino acids: CASSQGVAGSGANVLTF. The CDR3 coding sequence is TGTGCCAGCAGCCAAGGCGTAGCGGGCTCTGGGGCCAACGTCCTGACTTTC.

This clonotype was seen once. The gene calls are TRBV5-1 and TRBJ2-2, with D possibly TRBD1 on 5 matching bases. The CDR3 contains 17 residues. The germline V gene encodes CDR1 SGHRS and CDR2 YFSETQ. Trimming shortened V by 3 bases and J by 1 base, and 16 bases separated the two germline ends. CDR3 in DNA: TGCGCCAGCAGCTACATTTCCTGGACAAAGAACACCGGGGAGCTGTTTTTT. This encodes CASSYISWTKNTGELFF.

J is TRBJ1-3 and V is TRBV5-1, with a weak D call TRBD1 (5 bases). Germline V gene sequence: CDR1 SGHRS, CDR2 YFSETQ. V lost 0 bases and J lost 2, with 12 bases in between. CDR3 length equals 16 residues. The chain's CDR3 is CASSLVSRGPGNTIYF. DNA for the CDR3: TGCGCCAGCAGCTTGGTGTCTCGGGGACCTGGAAACACCATATATTTT.

This chain uses TRBV12-3 or TRBV12-4 with TRBJ1-1; 7 bases agree with TRBD1. CDR3 length equals 13 residues. V lost 5 bases, J lost 6 bases, and 6 bases stayed unmatched. Here the CDR3 DNA reads TGTGCCAGCAGTGAAGGGGGCTGGGCTGAAGCTTTCTTT. This sequence encodes CASSEGGWAEAFF.